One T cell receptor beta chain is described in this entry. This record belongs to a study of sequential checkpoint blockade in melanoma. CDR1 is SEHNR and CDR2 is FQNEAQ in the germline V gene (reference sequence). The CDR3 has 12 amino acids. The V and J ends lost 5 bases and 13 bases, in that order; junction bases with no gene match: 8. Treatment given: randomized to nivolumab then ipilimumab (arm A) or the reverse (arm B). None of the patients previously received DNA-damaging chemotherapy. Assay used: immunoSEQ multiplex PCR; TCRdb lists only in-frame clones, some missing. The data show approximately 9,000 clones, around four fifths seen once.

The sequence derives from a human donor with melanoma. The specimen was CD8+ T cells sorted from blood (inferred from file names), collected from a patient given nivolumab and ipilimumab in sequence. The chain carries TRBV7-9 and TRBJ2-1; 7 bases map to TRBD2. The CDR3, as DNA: TGTGCCAGCAGCCGGGACTATGGGTTTCAGTTCTTC. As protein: CASSRDYGFQFF.